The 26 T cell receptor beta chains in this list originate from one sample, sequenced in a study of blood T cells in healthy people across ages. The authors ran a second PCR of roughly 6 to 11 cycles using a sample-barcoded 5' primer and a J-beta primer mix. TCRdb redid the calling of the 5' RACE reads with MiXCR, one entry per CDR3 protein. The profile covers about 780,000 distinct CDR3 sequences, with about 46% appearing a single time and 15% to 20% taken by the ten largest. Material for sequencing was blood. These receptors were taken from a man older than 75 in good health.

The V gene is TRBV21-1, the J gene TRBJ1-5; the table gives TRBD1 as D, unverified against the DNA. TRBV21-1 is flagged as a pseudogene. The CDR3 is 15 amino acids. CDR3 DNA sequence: TGTGCCAGCAGCATCGCAGGGAATAGCAATCAGCCCCAGCATTTT. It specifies CASSIAGNSNQPQHF.

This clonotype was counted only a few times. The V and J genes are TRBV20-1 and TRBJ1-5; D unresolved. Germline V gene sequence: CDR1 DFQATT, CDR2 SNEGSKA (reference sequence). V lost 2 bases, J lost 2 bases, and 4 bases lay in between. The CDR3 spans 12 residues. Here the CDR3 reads CSARQRNQPQHF. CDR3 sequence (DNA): TGCAGTGCTAGACAGCGCAATCAGCCCCAGCATTTT.

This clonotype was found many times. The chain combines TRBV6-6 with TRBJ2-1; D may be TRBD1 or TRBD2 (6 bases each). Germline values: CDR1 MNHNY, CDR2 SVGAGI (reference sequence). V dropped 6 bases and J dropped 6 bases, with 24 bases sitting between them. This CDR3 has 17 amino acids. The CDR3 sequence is CASRNTGAEGYSNEQFF. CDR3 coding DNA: TGTGCCAGCAGGAACACGGGGGCGGAGGGATATAGCAATGAGCAGTTCTTC.

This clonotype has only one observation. CDR3 sequence (DNA): TGTGCCAGCAGCTTAGAGGGTAGCACCCGTTTGAGTGAGCAGTTCTTC. Its translation: CASSLEGSTRLSEQFF. The genes are TRBV7-6 and TRBJ2-1; no clear D. The ends were cut back, 1 base at V and 9 bases at J, with 19 bases in the middle. Germline CDR1 and CDR2: SGHVS and FNYEAQ. The CDR3 has 16 residues. Drawing the rest from reference TRBV7-6 and TRBJ2-1, the complete variable domain is GAGVSQSPRYKVTKRGQDVALRCDPISGHVSLYWYRQALGQGPEFLTYFNYEAQQDKSGLPNDRFSAERPEGSISTLTIQRTEQRDSAMYRCASSLEGSTRLSEQFFGPGTRLTVL.

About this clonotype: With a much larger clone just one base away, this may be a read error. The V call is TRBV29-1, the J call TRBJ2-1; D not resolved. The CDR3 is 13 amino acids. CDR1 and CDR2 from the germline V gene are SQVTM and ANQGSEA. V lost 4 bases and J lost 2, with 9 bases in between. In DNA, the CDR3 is TGCAGCGTTGGTAAAAACGCCTACAATGAGCAGTTCTTC. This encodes CSVGKNAYNEQFF.

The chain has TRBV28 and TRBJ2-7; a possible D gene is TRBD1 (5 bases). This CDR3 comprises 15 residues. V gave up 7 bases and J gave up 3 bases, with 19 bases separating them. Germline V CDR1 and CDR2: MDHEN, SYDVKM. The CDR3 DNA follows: TGTGCCAGCACACACCAGCAGGGTGGGATCTACGAGCAGTACTTC. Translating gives CASTHQQGGIYEQYF.

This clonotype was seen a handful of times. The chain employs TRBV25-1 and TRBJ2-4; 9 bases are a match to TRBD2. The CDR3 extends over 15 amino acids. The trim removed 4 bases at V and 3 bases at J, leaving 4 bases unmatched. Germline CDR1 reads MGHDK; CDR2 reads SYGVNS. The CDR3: CASSVGREGKNIQYF. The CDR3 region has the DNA TGTGCCAGCAGTGTCGGGCGGGAGGGCAAAAACATTCAGTACTTC.

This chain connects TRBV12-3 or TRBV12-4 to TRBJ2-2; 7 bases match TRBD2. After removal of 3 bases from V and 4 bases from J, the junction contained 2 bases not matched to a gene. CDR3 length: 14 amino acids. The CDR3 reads CASSLGLPTGELFF. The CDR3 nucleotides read TGTGCCAGCAGTTTGGGACTACCCACCGGGGAGCTGTTTTTT.

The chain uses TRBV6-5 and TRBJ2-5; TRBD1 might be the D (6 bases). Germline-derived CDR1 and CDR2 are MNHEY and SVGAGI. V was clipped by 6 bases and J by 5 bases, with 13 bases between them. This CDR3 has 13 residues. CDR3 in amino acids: CASRPTGVETQYF. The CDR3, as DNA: TGTGCCAGCAGGCCGACAGGCGTGGAGACCCAGTACTTC.

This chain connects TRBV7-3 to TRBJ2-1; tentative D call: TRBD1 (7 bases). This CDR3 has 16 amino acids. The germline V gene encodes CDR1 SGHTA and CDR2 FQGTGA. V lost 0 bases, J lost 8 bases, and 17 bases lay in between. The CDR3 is CASSLTRSGGPDEQFF. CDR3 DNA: TGTGCCAGCAGCTTAACGCGGTCAGGGGGGCCTGATGAGCAGTTCTTC.

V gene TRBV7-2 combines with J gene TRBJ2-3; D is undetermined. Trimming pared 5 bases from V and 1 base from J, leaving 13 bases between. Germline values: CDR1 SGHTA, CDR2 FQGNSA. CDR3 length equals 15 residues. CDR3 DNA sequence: TGTGCCAGCAGCGGCAGACTTCAGGGCACAGATACGCAGTATTTT. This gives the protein CASSGRLQGTDTQYF.

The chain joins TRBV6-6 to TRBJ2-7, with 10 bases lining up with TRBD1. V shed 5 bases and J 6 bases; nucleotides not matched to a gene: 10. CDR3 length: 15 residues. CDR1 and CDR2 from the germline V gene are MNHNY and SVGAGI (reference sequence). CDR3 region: CASSDKGQGISEQYF. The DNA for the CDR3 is TGTGCCAGCAGTGACAAGGGACAGGGGATCTCCGAGCAGTACTTC.

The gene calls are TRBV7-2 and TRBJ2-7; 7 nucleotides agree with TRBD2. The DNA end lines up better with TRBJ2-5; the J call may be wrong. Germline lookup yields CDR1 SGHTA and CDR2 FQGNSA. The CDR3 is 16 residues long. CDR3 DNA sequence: TGTGCCAGCAGCTTAACCCCGACTAGCCGGGGAGAGACCCAGTACTTC. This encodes CASSLTPTSRGETQYF.

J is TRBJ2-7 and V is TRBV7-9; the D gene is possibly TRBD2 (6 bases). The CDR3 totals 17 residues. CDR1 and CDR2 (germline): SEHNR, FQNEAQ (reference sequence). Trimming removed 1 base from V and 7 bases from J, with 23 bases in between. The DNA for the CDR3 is TGTGCCAGCAGCTTAGTTTTCGGGAGACGATCCTACAATGAGCAGTACTTC. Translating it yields CASSLVFGRRSYNEQYF.

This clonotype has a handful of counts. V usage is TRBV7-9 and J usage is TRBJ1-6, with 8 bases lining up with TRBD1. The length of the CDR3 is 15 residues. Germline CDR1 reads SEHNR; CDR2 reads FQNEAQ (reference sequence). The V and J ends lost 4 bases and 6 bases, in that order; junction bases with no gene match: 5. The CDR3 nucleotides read TGTGCCAGCAGCTCTTGGACAGGGCTTAATTCACCCCTCCACTTT. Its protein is CASSSWTGLNSPLHF.

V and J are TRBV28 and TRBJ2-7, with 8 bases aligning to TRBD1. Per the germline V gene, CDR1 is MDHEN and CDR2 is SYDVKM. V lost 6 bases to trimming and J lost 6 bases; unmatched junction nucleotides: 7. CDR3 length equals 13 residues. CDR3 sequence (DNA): TGTGCCAGCAGACGCGGACAGGGTGGCGAGCAGTACTTC. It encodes CASRRGQGGEQYF.

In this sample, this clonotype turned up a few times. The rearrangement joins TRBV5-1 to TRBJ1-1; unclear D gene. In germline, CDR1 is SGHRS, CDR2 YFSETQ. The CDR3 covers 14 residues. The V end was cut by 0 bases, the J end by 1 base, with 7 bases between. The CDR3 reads CASSLVAENTEAFF. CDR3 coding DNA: TGCGCCAGCAGCTTGGTTGCAGAGAACACTGAAGCTTTCTTT.

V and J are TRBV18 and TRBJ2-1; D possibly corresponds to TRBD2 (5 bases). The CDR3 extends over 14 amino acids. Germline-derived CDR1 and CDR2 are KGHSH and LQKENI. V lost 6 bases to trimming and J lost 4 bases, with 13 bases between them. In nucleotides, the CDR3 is TGTGCCAGCTCGGACTGGGCCTCTTACAATGAGCAGTTCTTC. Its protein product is CASSDWASYNEQFF.

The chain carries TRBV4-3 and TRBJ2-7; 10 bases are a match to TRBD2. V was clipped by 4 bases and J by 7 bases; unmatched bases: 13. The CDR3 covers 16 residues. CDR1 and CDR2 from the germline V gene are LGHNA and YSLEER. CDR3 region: CASSPNPSGRTNEQYF. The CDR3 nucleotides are TGCGCCAGCAGCCCTAACCCTAGCGGGAGAACGAATGAGCAGTACTTC.

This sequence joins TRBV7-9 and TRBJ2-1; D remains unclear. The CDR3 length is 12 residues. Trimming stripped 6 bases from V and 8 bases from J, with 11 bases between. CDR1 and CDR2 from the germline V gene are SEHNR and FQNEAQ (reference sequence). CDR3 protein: CASRRIVDEQFF. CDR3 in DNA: TGTGCCAGCAGACGCATTGTTGATGAGCAGTTCTTC.

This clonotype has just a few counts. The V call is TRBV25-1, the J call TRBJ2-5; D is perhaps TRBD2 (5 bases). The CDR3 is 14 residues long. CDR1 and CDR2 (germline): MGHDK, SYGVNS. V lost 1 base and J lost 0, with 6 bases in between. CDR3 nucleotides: TGTGCCAGCAGTGAATCCGGGGACCAAGAGACCCAGTACTTC. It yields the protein CASSESGDQETQYF.

The CDR3 nucleotides are TGTGCCAGCAGCGTGAGTGGGGGCGTGGTCAATGAGCAGTACTTC. Protein product: CASSVSGGVVNEQYF. This sequence joins TRBV7-6 and TRBJ2-5, with D possibly matching TRBD1 (6 bases). The V and J ends lost 5 bases and 11 bases respectively, with 24 bases between them. This CDR3 contains 15 residues. The germline V gene has CDR1 SGHVS and CDR2 FNYEAQ.

CDR3 nucleotide sequence: TGTGCCAGCAGGGAAGGTGGGGAGCTGTTTTTT. It encodes CASREGGELFF. This chain uses TRBV6-5 with TRBJ2-2; D not resolved. The V end was cut by 6 bases, the J end by 8 bases, with 7 bases between. CDR3 size: 11 residues. Germline V gene data show CDR1 as MNHEY and CDR2 as SVGAGI.

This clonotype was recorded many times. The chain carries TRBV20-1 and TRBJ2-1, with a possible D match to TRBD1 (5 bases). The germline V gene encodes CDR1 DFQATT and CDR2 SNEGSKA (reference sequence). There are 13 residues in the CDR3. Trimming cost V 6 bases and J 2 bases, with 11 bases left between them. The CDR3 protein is CSALGPAYNEQFF. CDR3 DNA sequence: TGCAGTGCCCTGGGGCCGGCCTACAATGAGCAGTTCTTC.

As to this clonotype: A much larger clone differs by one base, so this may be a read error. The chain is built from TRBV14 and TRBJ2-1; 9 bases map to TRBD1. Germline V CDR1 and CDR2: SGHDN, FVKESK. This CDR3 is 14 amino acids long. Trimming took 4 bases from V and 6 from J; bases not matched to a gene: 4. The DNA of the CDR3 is TGTGCCAGCAGCCTGACGACAGGGGGCAATGAGCAGTTCTTC. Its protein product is CASSLTTGGNEQFF.

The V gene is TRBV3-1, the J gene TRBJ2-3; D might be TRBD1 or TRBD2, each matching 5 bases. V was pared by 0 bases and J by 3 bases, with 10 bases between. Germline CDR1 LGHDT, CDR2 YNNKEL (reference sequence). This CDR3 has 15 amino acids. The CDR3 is CASSQDLGPTDTQYF. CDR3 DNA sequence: TGTGCCAGCAGCCAAGATCTGGGACCTACAGATACGCAGTATTTT.